The rows below give T cell receptor beta chains drawn from one sample of a study of blood T cell repertoires in COVID-19. Only in-frame clones appear in the TCRdb table, and some are missing; sequencing was by immunoSEQ multiplex PCR. This sample has some 420,000 clones; roughly nine tenths occur once, and the top ten carry 1% to 1.3%. Source material: PBMCs or T cells enriched from blood (not recorded which). These receptors originate from a man aged 30-40 years who had recovered from COVID-19. The CDR3 runs from the conserved cysteine through the conserved F or W. The order of the fields is V gene, D gene, clone size, J gene, CDR3 DNA, CDR3 protein. D genes are given only for firm matches. Expanded clones are given a class, and other clones once, few, many or no size at all.

v_gene: TRBV5-1; d_gene: TRBD2; abundance: .; j_gene: TRBJ2-2; CDR3nt: TGCGCCAGCAGCCTGCGAGGACTAGCGGGAGGGACCGGGGAGCTGTTTTTT; CDR3aa: CASSLRGLAGGTGELFF
v_gene: TRBV7-8; d_gene: .; abundance: once; j_gene: TRBJ1-2; CDR3nt: TGTGCCAGCAGCCTCCGGACAGCGTATGGCTACACCTTC; CDR3aa: CASSLRTAYGYTF
v_gene: TRBV5-1; d_gene: .; abundance: .; j_gene: TRBJ2-1; CDR3nt: TGCGCCAGCAGCTTCGGCAGGGCCCTGTACAATGAGCAGTTCTTC; CDR3aa: CASSFGRALYNEQFF
v_gene: TRBV12-3/TRBV12-4; d_gene: TRBD1; abundance: .; j_gene: TRBJ1-6; CDR3nt: TGTGCCAGCCAGGACAGGGCCAATTCACCCCTCCACTTT; CDR3aa: CASQDRANSPLHF
v_gene: TRBV2; d_gene: .; abundance: few; j_gene: TRBJ2-3; CDR3nt: TGTGCCAGCAGTGAAGACTACACAGATACGCAGTATTTT; CDR3aa: CASSEDYTDTQYF
v_gene: TRBV18; d_gene: TRBD1; abundance: once; j_gene: TRBJ2-2; CDR3nt: TGTGCCAGCTCACTACAGGGGGCGCCCACCGGGGAGCTGTTTTTT; CDR3aa: CASSLQGAPTGELFF
v_gene: TRBV3-1/TRBV3-2; d_gene: .; abundance: .; j_gene: TRBJ2-5; CDR3nt: TGTGCCAGCAGCCAAGATTCAGGGGAGACCCAGTACTTC; CDR3aa: CASSQDSGETQYF
v_gene: TRBV19; d_gene: .; abundance: once; j_gene: TRBJ2-4; CDR3nt: TGTGCCAGTAGTATGCGGGCGGGGCAAAACATTCAGTACTTC; CDR3aa: CASSMRAGQNIQYF
v_gene: TRBV7-9; d_gene: TRBD1; abundance: .; j_gene: TRBJ1-1; CDR3nt: TGTGCCAGCAGCCTGGGACAGGGAGCGGACACTGAAGCTTTCTTT; CDR3aa: CASSLGQGADTEAFF
v_gene: TRBV5-8; d_gene: TRBD2; abundance: .; j_gene: TRBJ2-1; CDR3nt: TGTGCCAGCAGACATACTAGCGGGAGCTCCTACAATGAGCAGTTCTTC; CDR3aa: CASRHTSGSSYNEQFF
v_gene: TRBV12-3/TRBV12-4; d_gene: .; abundance: .; j_gene: TRBJ2-2; CDR3nt: TGTGCCAGCAGTTTACGTCGGACCGGGGAGCTGTTTTTT; CDR3aa: CASSLRRTGELFF